This TCR beta chain was captured in a study of blood T cell repertoires in COVID-19. On the study more broadly: The origin of the acute and convalescent COVID-19 samples was the United States, Italy and Spain. The analysed material was cDNA or gDNA that came from T cells, B-cell-depleted T cells, or PBMCs.

This CDR3 region has 14 residues. Trimming took off 4 bases at V and 1 base at J, with 13 bases between the two ends. CDR1 and CDR2 (germline): GTSNPN, SVGIG (reference sequence). Under the authors' procedure: Nucleated cell counts were estimated from reference gene primer amplification. Some clones are missing from TCRdb's copy, which holds only in-frame ones; the method was immunoSEQ multiplex PCR. That table is the source of V, J and clone size, and D and trimming were worked out from the DNA. The sample includes under 120,000 clones, roughly 81% of them seen just once. This rearrangement joins TRBV30 to TRBJ2-5; TRBD1 is a possible D gene (6 bases). The clonotype was recovered from a human donor in a cohort sampled during active COVID-19. Specimen: peripheral blood. CDR3 in amino acids: CAWMPGGRQETQYF. CDR3 coding DNA: TGTGCCTGGATGCCTGGGGGCCGCCAAGAGACCCAGTACTTC.